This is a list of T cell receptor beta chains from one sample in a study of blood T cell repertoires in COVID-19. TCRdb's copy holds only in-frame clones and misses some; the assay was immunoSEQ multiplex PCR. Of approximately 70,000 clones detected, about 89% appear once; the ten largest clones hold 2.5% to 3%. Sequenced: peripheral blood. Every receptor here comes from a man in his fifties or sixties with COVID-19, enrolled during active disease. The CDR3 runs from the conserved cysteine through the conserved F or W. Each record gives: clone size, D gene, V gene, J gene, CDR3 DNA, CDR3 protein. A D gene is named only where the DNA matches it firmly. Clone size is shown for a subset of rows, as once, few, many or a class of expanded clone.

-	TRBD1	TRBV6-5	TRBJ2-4	TGTGCCAGCAGCTACCAGGGACAGGGTAAAAACATTCAGTACTTC	CASSYQGQGKNIQYF
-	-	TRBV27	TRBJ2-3	TGTGCCAGCAGTAACCAGGGGGGAGATACGCAGTATTTT	CASSNQGGDTQYF
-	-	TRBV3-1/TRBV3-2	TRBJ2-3	TGTGCCAGCAGCCAAGATCTCTCCCCAGATACGCAGTATTTT	CASSQDLSPDTQYF
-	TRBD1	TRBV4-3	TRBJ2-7	TGCGCCAGCAGCCAAGACCGGGGACAGACCTACGAGCAGTACTTC	CASSQDRGQTYEQYF
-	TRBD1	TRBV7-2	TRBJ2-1	TGTGCCAGCAGCAAGGACAGGGGATCCTACAATGAGCAGTTCTTC	CASSKDRGSYNEQFF
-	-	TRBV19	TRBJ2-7	TGTGCCAGTAGTATAGCAGGGGCCTACGAGCAGTACTTC	CASSIAGAYEQYF
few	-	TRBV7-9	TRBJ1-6	TGTGCCAGCAGCTTAGCACAGGGAAATTCACCCCTCCACTTT	CASSLAQGNSPLHF
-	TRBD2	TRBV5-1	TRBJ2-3	TGCGCCAGCAGCCCCGGGACTACCACAGATACGCAGTATTTT	CASSPGTTTDTQYF
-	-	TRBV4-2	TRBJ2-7	TGTGCCAGCAGCCAAGACGCGGGAGAGCAGTACTTC	CASSQDAGEQYF
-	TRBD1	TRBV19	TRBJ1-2	TGTGCCAGTAGTATTGGACAGGGCGACTATGGCTACACCTTC	CASSIGQGDYGYTF
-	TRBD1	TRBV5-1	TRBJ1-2	TGCGCCAGCCGAGCCGGGACAGGGCCGACCTTTAACTATGGCTACACCTTC	CASRAGTGPTFNYGYTF
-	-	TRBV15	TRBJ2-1	TGTGCCACCAGCAGAGATCAAGGGAGCTCCTACAATGAGCAGTTCTTC	CATSRDQGSSYNEQFF
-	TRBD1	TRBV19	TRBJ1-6	TGTGCCAGTAGTCCCGACAGGGGGCCGAAGTCACCCCTCCACTTT	CASSPDRGPKSPLHF
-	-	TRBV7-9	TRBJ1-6	TGTGCCAGCAGCTTAGCGGCACAGAATAATTCACCCCTCCACTTT	CASSLAAQNNSPLHF
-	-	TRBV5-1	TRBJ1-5	TGCGCCAGCAGCCCGGGGGGGAATCAGCCCCAGCATTTT	CASSPGGNQPQHF
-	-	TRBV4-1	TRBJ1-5	TGCGCCAGCAGCCAAGAAATGAGCAGGGCGATGCAGCCCCAGCATTTT	CASSQEMSRAMQPQHF
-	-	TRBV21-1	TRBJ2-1	TGTGCCAGCAGCAAAAACGCCTCCTTAGCGGGACTCTACAATGAGCAGTTCTTC	CASSKNASLAGLYNEQFF
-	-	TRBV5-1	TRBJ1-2	TGCGCCAGCAGCTTGGCCGGGGACACCTTCTATGGCTACACCTTC	CASSLAGDTFYGYTF
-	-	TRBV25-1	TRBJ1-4	TGTGCCAGCAGGGGGGCGGAAAAACTGTTTTTT	CASRGAEKLFF
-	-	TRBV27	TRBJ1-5	TGTGCCAGCAGTCCCGGGACTCATACCGAGGGGCCCCAGCATTTT	CASSPGTHTEGPQHF
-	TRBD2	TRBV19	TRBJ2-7	TGTGCCAGTAGCCTGCTCGTGCGGGAGCTATACGAGCAGTACTTC	CASSLLVRELYEQYF
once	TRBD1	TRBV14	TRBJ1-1	TGTGCCAGCAGCTGGACAGGGTACACTGAAGCTTTCTTT	CASSWTGYTEAFF
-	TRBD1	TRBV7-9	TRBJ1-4	TGTGCCAGCAGCCCCCAGACGTCGGGACAGGGGGATGAAAAACTGTTTTTT	CASSPQTSGQGDEKLFF
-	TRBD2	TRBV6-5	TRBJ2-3	TGTGCCAGCAGCCAAGCGGGAGCCACAGATACGCAGTATTTT	CASSQAGATDTQYF
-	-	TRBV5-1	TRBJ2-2	TGCGCCAGCAGCTTGGGAGGAGATACAAACACCGGGGAGCTGTTTTTT	CASSLGGDTNTGELFF
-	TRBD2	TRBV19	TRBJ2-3	TGTGCCAGTACAAGCGGGATCTCCCCTCGGTGGGGCACAGATACGCAGTATTTT	CASTSGISPRWGTDTQYF
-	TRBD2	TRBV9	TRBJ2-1	TGTGCCAGCAGCGTAGTCGGACTAGGGAATGAGCAGTTCTTC	CASSVVGLGNEQFF
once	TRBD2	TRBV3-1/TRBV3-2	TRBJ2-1	TGTGCCAGCAGCACGAGCCACGGGACTAGCGGGAGGGGTGAGCAGTTCTTC	CASSTSHGTSGRGEQFF
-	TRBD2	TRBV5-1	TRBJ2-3	TGCGCCAGCAGCCGTACCGGGACTAGCGGGAGCACAGATACGCAGTATTTT	CASSRTGTSGSTDTQYF
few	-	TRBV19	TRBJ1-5	TGTGCCAGTAGTACCTTCAATCAGCCCCAGCATTTT	CASSTFNQPQHF
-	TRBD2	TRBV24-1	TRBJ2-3	TGTGCCACCAGTGAGCCCAGCCCGGGGGGAGATACGCAGTATTTT	CATSEPSPGGDTQYF
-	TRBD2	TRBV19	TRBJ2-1	TGTGCCAGTAGTATGCTAGCGGGAGCCTACAATGAGCAGTTCTTC	CASSMLAGAYNEQFF
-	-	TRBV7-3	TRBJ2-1	TGTGCCAGCAGCTTAGGGGGGATTCCCAATGAGCAGTTCTTC	CASSLGGIPNEQFF
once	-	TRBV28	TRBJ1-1	TGTGCCAGCAGCGGGGGCACTGAAGCTTTCTTT	CASSGGTEAFF
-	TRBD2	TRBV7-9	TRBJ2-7	TGTGCCAGCAGCTACGGGGGGGAGGATCATTTAGGGCAGTACTTC	CASSYGGEDHLGQYF
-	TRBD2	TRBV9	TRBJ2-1	TGTGCCAGCAGCGCCGGACTAGCGGGATACAATGAGCAGTTCTTC	CASSAGLAGYNEQFF
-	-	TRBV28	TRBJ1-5	TGTGCCAGCAGTTTGCGATCGGGGGGGGACCAGCCCCAGCATTTT	CASSLRSGGDQPQHF
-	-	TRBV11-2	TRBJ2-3	TGTGCCAGCAGCCCAGGTGGGGGACACTTCACAGATACGCAGTATTTT	CASSPGGGHFTDTQYF
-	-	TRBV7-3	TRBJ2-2	TGTGCCAGCAGCCGTGGGGCAGGGGAGCTGTTTTTT	CASSRGAGELFF
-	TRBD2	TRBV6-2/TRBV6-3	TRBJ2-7	TGTGCCAGCAGTTACTCAGCGGGAGTTGGAAACGAGCAGTACTTC	CASSYSAGVGNEQYF
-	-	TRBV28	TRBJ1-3	TGTGCCAGCAGTCCCGACCGAGGAAAGACCTCTGGAAACACCATATATTTT	CASSPDRGKTSGNTIYF
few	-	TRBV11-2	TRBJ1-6	TGTGCCAGCAGCCAGGGAAATAATTCACCCCTCCACTTT	CASSQGNNSPLHF